This note documents a single T cell receptor (beta chain) sequence. What it binds is unknown. The entry originates in a study of shared clonotypes between healthy human individuals. Over several immunoSEQ plates, each subset's genomic DNA was distributed in even portions. The table came from immunoSEQ multiplex PCR; TCRdb's copy has only in-frame clones and leaves some out. This table has some 490,000 clones, around 80% appearing once. Germline CDR1 reads ENHRY; CDR2 reads SYGVKD. The CDR3 has 16 residues. V lost 4 bases to trimming and J lost 1 base, with 14 bases between them. Findings and limits, study-wide: Researchers sampled only blood; tissue repertoires likely differ.

Sequenced input: PBMCs. The genes are TRBV10-3 and TRBJ1-5; possible D gene TRBD1, 6 bases. This TCR came from a woman aged 40 to 55 in good health. Some clones in this sample may be carry-over from other donors' samples. CDR3 DNA: TGTGCCATCAGTGCGATACCGACAGGCAGCAATCAGCCCCAGCATTTT. Translating it yields CAISAIPTGSNQPQHF.